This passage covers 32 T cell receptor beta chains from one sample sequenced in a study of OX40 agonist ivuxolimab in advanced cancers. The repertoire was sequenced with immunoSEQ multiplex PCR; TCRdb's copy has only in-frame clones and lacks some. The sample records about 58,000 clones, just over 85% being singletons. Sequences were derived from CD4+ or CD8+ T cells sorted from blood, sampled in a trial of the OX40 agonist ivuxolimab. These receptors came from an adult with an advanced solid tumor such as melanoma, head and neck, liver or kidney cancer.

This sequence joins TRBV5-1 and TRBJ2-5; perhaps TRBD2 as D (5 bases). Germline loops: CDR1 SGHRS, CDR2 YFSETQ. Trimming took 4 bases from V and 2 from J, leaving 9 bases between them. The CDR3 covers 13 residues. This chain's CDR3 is CASSNGVQETQYF. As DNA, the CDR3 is TGCGCCAGCAGCAACGGGGTGCAAGAGACCCAGTACTTC.

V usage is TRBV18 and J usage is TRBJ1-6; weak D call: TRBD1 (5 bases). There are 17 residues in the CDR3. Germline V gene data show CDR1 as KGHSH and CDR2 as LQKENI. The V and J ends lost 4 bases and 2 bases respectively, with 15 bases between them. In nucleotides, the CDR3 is TGTGCCAGCTCACGAGGCCAAGGGGAAACCTATAATTCACCCCTCCACTTT. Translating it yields CASSRGQGETYNSPLHF.

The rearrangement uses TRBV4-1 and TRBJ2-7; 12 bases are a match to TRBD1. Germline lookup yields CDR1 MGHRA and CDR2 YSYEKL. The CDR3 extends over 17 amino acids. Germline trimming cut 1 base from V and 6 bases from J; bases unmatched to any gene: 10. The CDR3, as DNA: TGCGCCAGCAGCCAAGGCCCCCGGGACAGGGGGCGGGGCGAGCAGTACTTC. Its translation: CASSQGPRDRGRGEQYF.

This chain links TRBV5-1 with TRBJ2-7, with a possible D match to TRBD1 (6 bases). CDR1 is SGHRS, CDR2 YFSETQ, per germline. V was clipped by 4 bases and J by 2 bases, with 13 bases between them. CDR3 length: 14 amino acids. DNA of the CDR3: TGCGCCAGCAGCACCGGACAGAGAACCTACGAGCAGTACTTC. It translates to CASSTGQRTYEQYF.

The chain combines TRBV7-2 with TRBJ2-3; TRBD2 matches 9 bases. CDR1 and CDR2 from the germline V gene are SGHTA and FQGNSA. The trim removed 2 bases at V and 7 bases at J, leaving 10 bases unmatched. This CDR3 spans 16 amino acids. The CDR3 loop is CASSLSAGGPRNTQYF. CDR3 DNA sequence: TGTGCCAGCAGCTTATCTGCGGGGGGGCCGAGGAATACGCAGTATTTT.

The chain's CDR3 is CASSEILGQPQHF. CDR3 nucleotide sequence: TGTGCCAGCAGTGAAATATTGGGTCAGCCCCAGCATTTT. The J gene is TRBJ1-5, the V gene TRBV6-1; no reliable D call. V was shortened by 2 bases and J by 6 bases, with 8 bases between the two germline ends. The CDR3 contains 13 residues. Germline assignment: CDR1 MNHNS and CDR2 SASEGT.

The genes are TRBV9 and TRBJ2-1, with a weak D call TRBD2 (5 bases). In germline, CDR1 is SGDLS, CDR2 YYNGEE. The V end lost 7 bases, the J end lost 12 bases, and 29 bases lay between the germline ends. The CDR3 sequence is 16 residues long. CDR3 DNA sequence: TGTGCCAGCTCTACCACGCGTCGGGGAGATCTAGAGGGGCAGTTCTTC. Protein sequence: CASSTTRRGDLEGQFF.

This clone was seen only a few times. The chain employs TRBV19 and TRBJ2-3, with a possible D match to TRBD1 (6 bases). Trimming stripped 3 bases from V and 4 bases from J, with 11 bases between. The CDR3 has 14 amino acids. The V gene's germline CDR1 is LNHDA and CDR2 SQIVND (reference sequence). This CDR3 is CASSIWGPADTQYF. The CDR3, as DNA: TGTGCCAGTAGTATCTGGGGGCCCGCAGATACGCAGTATTTT.

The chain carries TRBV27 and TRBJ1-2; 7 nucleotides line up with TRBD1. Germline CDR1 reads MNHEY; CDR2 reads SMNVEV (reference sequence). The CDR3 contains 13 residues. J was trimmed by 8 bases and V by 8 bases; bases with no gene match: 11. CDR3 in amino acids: CASRDSQRWGYTF. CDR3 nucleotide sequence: TGTGCCAGCCGGGACAGTCAGAGGTGGGGCTACACCTTC.

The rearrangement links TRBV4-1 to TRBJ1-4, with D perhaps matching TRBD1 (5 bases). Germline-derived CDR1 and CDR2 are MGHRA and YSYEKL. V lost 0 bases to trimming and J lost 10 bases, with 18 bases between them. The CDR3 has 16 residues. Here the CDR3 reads CASSQEYAQGLRKLFF. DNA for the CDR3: TGCGCCAGCAGCCAAGAATATGCTCAGGGTTTACGAAAACTGTTTTTT.

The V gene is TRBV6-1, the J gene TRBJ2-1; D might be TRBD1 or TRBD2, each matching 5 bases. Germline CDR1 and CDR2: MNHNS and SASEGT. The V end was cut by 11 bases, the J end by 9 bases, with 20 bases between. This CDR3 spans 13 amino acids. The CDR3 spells CAGRRDRYGEQFF. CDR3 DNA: TGTGCCGGACGACGGGACCGGTATGGTGAGCAGTTCTTC.

CDR3 in DNA: TGTGCCAGCAGTGCGAGTCTAGCGGGCCAAGAGACCCAGTACTTC. Encoded protein: CASSASLAGQETQYF. This sequence joins TRBV6-5 and TRBJ2-5, with 8 bases aligning to TRBD2. V was pared by 5 bases and J by 1 base, with 6 bases of the junction left unmatched. There are 15 residues in the CDR3. Germline V gene lookup returns CDR1 MNHEY and CDR2 SVGAGI.

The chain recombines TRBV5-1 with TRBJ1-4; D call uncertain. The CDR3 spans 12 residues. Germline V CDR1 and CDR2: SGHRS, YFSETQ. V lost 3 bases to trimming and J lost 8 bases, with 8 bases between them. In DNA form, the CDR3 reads TGCGCCAGCAGCTCCCTAGGGGAAAAACTGTTTTTT. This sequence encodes CASSSLGEKLFF.

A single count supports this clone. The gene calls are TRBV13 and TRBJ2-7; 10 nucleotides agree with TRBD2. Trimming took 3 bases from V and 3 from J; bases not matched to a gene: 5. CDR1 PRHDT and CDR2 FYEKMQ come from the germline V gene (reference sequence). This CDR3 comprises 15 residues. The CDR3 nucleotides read TGTGCCAGCAGCTTTCGAGCGGGGGGGAGCTACGAGCAGTACTTC. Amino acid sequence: CASSFRAGGSYEQYF.

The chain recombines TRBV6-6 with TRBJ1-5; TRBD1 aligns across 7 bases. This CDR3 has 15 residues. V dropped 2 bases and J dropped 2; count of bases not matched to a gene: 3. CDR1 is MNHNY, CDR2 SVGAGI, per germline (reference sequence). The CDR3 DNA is TGTGCCAGCAGTTACGCCGGGACAGGCAATCAGCCCCAGCATTTT. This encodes CASSYAGTGNQPQHF.

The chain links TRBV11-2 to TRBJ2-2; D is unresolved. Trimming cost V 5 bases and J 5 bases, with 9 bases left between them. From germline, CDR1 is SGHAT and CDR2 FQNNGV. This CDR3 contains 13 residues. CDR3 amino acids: CASSLVVTGELFF. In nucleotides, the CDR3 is TGTGCCAGCAGCCTGGTGGTGACCGGGGAGCTGTTTTTT.

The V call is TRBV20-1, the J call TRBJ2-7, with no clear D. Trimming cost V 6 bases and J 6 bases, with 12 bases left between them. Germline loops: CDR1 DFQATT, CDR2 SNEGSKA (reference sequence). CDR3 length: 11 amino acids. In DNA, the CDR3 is TGCAGTGCCCTCAAGAAGGGCGAGCAGTACTTC. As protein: CSALKKGEQYF.

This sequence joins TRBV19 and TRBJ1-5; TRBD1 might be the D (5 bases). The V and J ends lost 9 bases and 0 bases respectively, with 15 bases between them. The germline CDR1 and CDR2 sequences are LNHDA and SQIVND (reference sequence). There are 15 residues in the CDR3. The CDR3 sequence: CASRLDGHSNQPQHF. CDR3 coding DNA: TGTGCCAGCCGTCTAGACGGACATAGCAATCAGCCCCAGCATTTT.

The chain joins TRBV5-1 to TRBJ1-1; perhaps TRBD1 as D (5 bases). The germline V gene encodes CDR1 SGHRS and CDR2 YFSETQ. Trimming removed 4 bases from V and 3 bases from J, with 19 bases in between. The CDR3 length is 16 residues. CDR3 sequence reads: CASSPGVRRADTEAFF. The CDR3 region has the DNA TGCGCCAGCAGCCCGGGGGTGCGCAGGGCGGACACTGAAGCTTTCTTT. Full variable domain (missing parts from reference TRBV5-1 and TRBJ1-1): KAGVTQTPRYLIKTRGQQVTLSCSPISGHRSVSWYQQTPGQGLQFLFEYFSETQRNKGNFPGRFSGRQFSNSRSEMNVSTLELGDSALYLCASSPGVRRADTEAFFGQGTRLTVV.

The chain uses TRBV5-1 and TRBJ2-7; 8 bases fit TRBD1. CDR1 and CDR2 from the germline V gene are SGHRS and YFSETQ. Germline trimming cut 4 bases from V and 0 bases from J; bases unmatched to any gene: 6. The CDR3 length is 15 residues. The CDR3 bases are TGCGCCAGCAGCGTGGGACAGGCGAGCTCCTACGAGCAGTACTTC. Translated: CASSVGQASSYEQYF. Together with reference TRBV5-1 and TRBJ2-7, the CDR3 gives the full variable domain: KAGVTQTPRYLIKTRGQQVTLSCSPISGHRSVSWYQQTPGQGLQFLFEYFSETQRNKGNFPGRFSGRQFSNSRSEMNVSTLELGDSALYLCASSVGQASSYEQYFGPGTRLTVT.

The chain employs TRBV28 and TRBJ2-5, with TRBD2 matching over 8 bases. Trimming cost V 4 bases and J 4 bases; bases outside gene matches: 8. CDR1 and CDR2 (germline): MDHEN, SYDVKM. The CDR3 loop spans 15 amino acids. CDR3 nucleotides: TGTGCCAGCAGTTCGGGGGGGGAAGGGTCAGAGACCCAGTACTTC. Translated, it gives CASSSGGEGSETQYF.

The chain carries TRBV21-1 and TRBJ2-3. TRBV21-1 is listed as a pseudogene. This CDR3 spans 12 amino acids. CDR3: CANRVYTDTQYF. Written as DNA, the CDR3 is TGTGCCAACAGGGTGTACACAGATACGCAGTATTTT.

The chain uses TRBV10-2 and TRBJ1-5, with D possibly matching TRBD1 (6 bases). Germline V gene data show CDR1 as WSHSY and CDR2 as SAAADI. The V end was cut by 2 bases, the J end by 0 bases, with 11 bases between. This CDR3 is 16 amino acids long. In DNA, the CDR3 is TGCGCCAGCAGTGAGCGACAGGAGAATAGCAATCAGCCCCAGCATTTT. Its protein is CASSERQENSNQPQHF.

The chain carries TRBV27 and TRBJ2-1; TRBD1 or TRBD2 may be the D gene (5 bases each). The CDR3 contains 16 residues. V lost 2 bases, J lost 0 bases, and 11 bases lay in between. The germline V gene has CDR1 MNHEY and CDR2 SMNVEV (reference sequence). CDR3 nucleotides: TGTGCCAGCAGTTTAGTAGAGGGGAGCTCCTACAATGAGCAGTTCTTC. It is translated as CASSLVEGSSYNEQFF.

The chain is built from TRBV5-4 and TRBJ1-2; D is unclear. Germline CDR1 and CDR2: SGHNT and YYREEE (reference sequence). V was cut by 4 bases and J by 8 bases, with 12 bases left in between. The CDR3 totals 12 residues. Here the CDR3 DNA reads TGTGCCAGCAGCCTTGGTAATAACGGCTACACCTTC. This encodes CASSLGNNGYTF.

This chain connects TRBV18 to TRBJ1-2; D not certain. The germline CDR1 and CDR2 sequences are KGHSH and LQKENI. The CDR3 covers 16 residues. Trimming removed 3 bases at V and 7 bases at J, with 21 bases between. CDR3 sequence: CASSPFGEVSWGGYTF. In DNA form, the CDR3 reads TGTGCCAGCTCACCCTTCGGTGAGGTTAGCTGGGGTGGCTACACCTTC.

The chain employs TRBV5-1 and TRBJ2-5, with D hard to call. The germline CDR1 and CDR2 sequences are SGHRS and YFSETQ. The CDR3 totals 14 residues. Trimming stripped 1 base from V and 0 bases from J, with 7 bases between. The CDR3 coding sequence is TGCGCCAGCAGCTTGCGGGCAGACCAAGAGACCCAGTACTTC. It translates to CASSLRADQETQYF.

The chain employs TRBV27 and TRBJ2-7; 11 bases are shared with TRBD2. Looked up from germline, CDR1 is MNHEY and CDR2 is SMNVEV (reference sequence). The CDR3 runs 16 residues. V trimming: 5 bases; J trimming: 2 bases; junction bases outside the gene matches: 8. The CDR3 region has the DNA TGTGCCAGCAGTCCTGTGACTAGCGGGGAAGCCTACGAGCAGTACTTC. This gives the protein CASSPVTSGEAYEQYF.

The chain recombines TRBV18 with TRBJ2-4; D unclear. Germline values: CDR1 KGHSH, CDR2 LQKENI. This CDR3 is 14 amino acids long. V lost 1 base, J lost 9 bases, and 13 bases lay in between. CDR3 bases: TGTGCCAGCTCACCACGGCACCCCAAAGGCATTCAGTACTTC. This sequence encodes CASSPRHPKGIQYF.

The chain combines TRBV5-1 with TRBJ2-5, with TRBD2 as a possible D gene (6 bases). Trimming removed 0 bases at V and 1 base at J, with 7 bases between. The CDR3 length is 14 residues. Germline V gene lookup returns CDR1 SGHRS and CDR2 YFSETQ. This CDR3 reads CASSLGGVQETQYF. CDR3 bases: TGCGCCAGCAGCTTGGGGGGGGTCCAAGAGACCCAGTACTTC.

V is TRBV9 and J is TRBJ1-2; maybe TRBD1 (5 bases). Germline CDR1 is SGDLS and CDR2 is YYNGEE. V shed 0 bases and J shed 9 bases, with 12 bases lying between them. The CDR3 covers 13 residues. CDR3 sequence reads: CASSVGQFNSYTF. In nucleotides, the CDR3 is TGTGCCAGCAGCGTAGGACAGTTTAATAGCTACACCTTC.

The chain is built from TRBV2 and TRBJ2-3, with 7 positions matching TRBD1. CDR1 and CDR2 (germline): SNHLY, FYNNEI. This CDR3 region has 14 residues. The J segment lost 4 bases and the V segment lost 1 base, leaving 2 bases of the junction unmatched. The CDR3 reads CASSEGGGPDTQYF. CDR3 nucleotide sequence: TGTGCCAGCAGTGAAGGAGGGGGCCCAGATACGCAGTATTTT.